This TCR beta chain was observed in a study of T cells in localized non-small cell lung cancer. Study-wide results and caveats: Longer overall survival was seen with higher T cell density measured in blood. Median detection of top 100 tumor clones in adjacent lung was under 75 clones. Sequencing, confined to only one tumor region, leaves heterogeneity possible. Clonality of T cells reached its maximum in uninvolved adjacent lung, surpassing tumor.

This clone was counted only a few times. Its antigen is unknown. This CDR3 has 11 residues. Germline CDR1 and CDR2: MRHNA and SNTAGT. The V end lost 4 bases, the J end lost 5 bases, and 3 bases lay between the germline ends. The method was immunoSEQ multiplex PCR; TCRdb's version includes in-frame clones alone and lacks a portion of them. This table has roughly 30,000 clones, about 89% appearing once. This clonotype originated in a female donor older than 55 with stage I lung adenocarcinoma. V usage is TRBV6-4 and J usage is TRBJ1-3, with D unclear. The material was peripheral blood, obtained before any cancer treatment. The chain's CDR3 is CASSARNTIYF. Written as DNA, the CDR3 is TGTGCCAGCAGTGCTCGAAACACCATATATTTT.